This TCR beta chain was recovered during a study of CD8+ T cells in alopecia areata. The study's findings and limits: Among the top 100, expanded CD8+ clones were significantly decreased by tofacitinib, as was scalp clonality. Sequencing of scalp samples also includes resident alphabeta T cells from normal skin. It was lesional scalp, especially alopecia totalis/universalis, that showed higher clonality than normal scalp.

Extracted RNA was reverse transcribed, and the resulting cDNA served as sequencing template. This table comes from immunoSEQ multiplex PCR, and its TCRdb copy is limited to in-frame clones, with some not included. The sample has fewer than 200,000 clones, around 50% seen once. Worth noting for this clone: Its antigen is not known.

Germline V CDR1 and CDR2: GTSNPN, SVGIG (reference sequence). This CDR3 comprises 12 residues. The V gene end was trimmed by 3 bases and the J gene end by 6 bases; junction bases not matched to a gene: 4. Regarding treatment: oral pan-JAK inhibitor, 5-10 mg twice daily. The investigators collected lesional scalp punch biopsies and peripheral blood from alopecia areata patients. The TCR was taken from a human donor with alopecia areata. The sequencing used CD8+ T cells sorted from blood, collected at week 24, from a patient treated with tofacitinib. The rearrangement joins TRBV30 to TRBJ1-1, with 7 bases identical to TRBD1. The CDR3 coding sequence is TGTGCCTGGAGGGGGACAGATTCTGAAGCTTTCTTT. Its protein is CAWRGTDSEAFF.